Sequencing of this T cell receptor beta chain was carried out in a study of identical twins. TCRdb ran MiXCR on the 5' RACE reads and lists one entry per CDR3 protein. The sample has roughly 570,000 distinct CDR3 sequences, just under 10% seen once. Germline CDR1 reads SGHVS; CDR2 reads FNYEAQ. The CDR3 contains 16 residues. V lost 5 bases, J lost 0 bases, and 7 bases stayed unmatched. A further study also used this sample, focusing on yellow fever vaccine responses in identical twins.

This sequence joins TRBV7-6 and TRBJ2-7; 10 bases fit TRBD2. The specimen was PBMCs. The clonotype comes from a woman aged 18-35 years in good health. Here the CDR3 reads CASSLLAGELSYEQYF. The CDR3 nucleotides are TGTGCCAGCAGCCTTCTAGCGGGAGAACTCTCCTACGAGCAGTACTTC.